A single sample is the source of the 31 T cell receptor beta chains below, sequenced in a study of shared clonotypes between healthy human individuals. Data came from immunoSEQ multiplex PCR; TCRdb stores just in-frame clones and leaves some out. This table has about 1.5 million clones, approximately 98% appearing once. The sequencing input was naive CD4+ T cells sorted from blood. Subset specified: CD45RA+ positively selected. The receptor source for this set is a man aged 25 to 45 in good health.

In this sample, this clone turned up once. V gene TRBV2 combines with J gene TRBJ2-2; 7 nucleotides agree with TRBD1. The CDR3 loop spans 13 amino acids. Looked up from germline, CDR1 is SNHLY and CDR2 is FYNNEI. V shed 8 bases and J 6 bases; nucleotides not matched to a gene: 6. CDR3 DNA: TGTGCCAGCGGGACAGAGAGGTCCGGGGAGCTGTTTTTT. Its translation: CASGTERSGELFF.

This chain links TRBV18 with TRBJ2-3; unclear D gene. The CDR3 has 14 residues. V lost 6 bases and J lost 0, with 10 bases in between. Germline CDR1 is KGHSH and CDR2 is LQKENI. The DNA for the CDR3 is TGTGCCAGCTCTAACGGTTTTAGCACAGATACGCAGTATTTT. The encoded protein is CASSNGFSTDTQYF. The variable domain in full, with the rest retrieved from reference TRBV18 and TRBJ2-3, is NAGVMQNPRHLVRRRGQEARLRCSPMKGHSHVYWYRQLPEEGLKFMVYLQKENIIDESGMPKERFSAEFPKEGPSILRIQQVVRGDSAAYFCASSNGFSTDTQYFGPGTRLTVL.

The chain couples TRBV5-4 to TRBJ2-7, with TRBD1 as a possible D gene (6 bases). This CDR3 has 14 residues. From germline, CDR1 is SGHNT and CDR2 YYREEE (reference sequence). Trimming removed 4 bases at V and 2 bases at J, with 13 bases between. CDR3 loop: CASSQHRVAYEQYF. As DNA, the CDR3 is TGTGCCAGCAGCCAGCACAGGGTGGCCTACGAGCAGTACTTC.

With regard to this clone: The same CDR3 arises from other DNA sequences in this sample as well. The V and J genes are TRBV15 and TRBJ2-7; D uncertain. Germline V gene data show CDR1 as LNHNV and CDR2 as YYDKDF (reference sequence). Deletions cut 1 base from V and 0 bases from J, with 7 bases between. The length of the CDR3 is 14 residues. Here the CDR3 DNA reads TGTGCCACCAGCAGAGGGGCTAACTCCTACGAGCAGTACTTC. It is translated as CATSRGANSYEQYF.

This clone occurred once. The CDR3 DNA sequence: TGTGCCATCAGCCCTACAACTAGCGGGACCTACGAGCAGTACTTC. It codes for CAISPTTSGTYEQYF. V usage is TRBV10-3 and J usage is TRBJ2-7; 10 bases are a match to TRBD2. V gave up 6 bases and J gave up 2 bases; unmatched junction bases: 7. The germline V gene encodes CDR1 ENHRY and CDR2 SYGVKD. This CDR3 has 15 residues.

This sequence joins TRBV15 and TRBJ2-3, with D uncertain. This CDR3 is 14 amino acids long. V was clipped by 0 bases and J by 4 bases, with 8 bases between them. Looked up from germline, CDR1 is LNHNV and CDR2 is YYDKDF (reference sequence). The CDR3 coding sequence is TGTGCCACCAGCAGAGAATCTACAGCAGATACGCAGTATTTT. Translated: CATSRESTADTQYF.

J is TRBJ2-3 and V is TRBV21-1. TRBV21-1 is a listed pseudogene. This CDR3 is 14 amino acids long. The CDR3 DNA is TGTGCCAGCAGCAACAAGACCCCGGGACGTACGCAGTATTTT. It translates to CASSNKTPGRTQYF.

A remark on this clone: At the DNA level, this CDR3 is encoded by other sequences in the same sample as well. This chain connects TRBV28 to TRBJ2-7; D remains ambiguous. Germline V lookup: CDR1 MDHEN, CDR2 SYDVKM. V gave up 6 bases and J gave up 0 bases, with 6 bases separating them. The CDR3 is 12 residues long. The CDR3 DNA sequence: TGTGCCAGCAGAAAGGACTCCTACGAGCAGTACTTC. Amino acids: CASRKDSYEQYF. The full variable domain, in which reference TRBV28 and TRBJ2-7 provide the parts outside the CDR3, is DVKVTQSSRYLVKRTGEKVFLECVQDMDHENMFWYRQDPGLGLRLIYFSYDVKMKEKGDIPEGYSVSREKKERFSLILESASTNQTSMYLCASRKDSYEQYFGPGTRLTVT.

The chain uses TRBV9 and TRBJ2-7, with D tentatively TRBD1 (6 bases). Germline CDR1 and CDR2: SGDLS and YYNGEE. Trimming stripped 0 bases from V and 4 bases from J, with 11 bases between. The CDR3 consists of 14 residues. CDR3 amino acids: CASSVGDNLYEQYF. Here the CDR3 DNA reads TGTGCCAGCAGCGTAGGGGACAATTTGTACGAGCAGTACTTC.

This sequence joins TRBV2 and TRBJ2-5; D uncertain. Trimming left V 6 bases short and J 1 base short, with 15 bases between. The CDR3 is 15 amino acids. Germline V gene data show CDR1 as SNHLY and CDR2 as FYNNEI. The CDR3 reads CASRYNPVGQETQYF. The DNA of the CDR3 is TGTGCCAGCAGGTATAATCCAGTAGGCCAAGAGACCCAGTACTTC.

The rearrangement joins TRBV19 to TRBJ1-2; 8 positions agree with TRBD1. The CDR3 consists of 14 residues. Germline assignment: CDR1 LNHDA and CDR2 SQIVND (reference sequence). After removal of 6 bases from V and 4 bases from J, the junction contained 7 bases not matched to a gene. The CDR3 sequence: CASRRQGAIYGYTF. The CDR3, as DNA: TGTGCCAGTAGGCGTCAGGGGGCGATCTATGGCTACACCTTC.

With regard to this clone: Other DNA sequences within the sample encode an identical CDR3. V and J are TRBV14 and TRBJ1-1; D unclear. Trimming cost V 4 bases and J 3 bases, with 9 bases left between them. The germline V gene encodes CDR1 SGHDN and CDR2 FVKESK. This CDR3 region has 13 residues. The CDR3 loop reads CASSPRWDTEAFF. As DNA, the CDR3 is TGTGCCAGCAGCCCTAGGTGGGACACTGAAGCTTTCTTT.

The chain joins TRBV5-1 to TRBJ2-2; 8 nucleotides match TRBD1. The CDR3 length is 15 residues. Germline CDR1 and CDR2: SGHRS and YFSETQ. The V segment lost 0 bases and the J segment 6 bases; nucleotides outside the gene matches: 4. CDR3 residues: CASSLGDRGPGELFF. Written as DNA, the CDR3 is TGCGCCAGCAGCTTGGGAGACAGGGGACCCGGGGAGCTGTTTTTT.

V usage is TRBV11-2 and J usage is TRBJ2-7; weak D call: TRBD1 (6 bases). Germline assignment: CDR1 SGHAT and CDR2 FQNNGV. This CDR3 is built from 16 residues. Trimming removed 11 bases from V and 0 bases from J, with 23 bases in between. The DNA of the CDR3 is TGTGCCTCTAGGACGTTTAAGGGGGAACACTCCTACGAGCAGTACTTC. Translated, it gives CASRTFKGEHSYEQYF.

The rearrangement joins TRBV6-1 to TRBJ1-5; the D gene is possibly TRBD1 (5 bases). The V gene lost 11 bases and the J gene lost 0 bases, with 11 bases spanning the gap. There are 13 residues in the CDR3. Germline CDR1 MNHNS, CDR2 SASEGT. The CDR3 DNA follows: TGTGCCGGGGGAGACAGTAGCAATCAGCCCCAGCATTTT. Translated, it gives CAGGDSSNQPQHF.

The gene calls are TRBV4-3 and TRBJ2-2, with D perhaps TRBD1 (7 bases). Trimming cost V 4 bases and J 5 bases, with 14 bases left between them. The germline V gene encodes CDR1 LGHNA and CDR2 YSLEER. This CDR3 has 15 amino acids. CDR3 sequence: CASSRGTVYTGELFF. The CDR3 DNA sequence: TGCGCCAGCAGCCGCGGGACAGTATATACCGGGGAGCTGTTTTTT.

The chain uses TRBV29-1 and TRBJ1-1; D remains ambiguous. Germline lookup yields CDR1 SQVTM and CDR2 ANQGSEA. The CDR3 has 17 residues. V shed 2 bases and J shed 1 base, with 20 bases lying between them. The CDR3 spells CSVEPNLYAMRNTEAFF. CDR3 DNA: TGCAGCGTTGAACCCAACCTTTATGCCATGAGGAACACTGAAGCTTTCTTT.

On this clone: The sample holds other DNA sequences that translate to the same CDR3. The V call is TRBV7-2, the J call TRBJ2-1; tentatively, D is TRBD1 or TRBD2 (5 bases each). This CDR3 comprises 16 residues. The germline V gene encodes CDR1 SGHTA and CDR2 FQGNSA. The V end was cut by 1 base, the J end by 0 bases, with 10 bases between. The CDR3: CASSLVGTSSYNEQFF. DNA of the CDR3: TGTGCCAGCAGCTTAGTGGGGACCAGCTCCTACAATGAGCAGTTCTTC. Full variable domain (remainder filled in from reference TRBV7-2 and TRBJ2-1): GAGVSQSPSNKVTEKGKDVELRCDPISGHTALYWYRQSLGQGLEFLIYFQGNSAPDKSGLPSDRFSAERTGGSVSTLTIQRTQQEDSAVYLCASSLVGTSSYNEQFFGPGTRLTVL.

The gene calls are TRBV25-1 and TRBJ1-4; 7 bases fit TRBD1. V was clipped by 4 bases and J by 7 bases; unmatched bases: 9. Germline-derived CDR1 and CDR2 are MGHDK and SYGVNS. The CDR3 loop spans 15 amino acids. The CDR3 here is CASSGTGHGGEKLFF. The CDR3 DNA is TGTGCCAGCAGTGGGACAGGACACGGCGGTGAAAAACTGTTTTTT.

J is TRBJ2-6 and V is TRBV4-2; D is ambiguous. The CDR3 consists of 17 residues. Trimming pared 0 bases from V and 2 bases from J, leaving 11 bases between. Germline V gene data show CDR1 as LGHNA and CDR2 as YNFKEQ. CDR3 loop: CASSQDRQFAGANVLTF. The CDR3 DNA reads TGTGCCAGCAGCCAAGATCGGCAGTTCGCTGGGGCCAACGTCCTGACTTTC.

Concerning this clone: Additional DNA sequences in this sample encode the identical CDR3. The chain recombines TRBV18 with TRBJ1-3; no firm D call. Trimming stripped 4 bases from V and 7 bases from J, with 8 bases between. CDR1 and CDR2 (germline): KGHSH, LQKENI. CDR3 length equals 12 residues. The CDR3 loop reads CASSQGGNTIYF. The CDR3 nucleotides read TGTGCCAGCTCACAGGGAGGCAACACCATATATTTT.

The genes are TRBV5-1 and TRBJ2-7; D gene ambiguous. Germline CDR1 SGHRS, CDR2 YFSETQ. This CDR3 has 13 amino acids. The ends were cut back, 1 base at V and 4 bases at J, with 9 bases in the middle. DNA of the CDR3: TGCGCCAGCAGCTTGAAGGCCGAGTACGAGCAGTACTTC. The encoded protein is CASSLKAEYEQYF. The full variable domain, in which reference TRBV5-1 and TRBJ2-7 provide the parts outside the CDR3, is KAGVTQTPRYLIKTRGQQVTLSCSPISGHRSVSWYQQTPGQGLQFLFEYFSETQRNKGNFPGRFSGRQFSNSRSEMNVSTLELGDSALYLCASSLKAEYEQYFGPGTRLTVT.

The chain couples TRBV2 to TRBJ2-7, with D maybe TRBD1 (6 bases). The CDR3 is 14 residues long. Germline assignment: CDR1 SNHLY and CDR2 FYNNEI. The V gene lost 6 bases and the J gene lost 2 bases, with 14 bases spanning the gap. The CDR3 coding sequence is TGTGCCAGCAGCCTCAGGGGCGAACCCTACGAGCAGTACTTC. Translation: CASSLRGEPYEQYF.

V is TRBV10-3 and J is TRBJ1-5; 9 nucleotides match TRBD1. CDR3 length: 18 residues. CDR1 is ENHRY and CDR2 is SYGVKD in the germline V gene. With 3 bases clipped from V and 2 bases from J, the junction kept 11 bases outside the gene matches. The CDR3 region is CAISEQGAGFAGNQPQHF. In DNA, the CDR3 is TGTGCCATCAGTGAACAGGGGGCCGGATTCGCGGGCAATCAGCCCCAGCATTTT.

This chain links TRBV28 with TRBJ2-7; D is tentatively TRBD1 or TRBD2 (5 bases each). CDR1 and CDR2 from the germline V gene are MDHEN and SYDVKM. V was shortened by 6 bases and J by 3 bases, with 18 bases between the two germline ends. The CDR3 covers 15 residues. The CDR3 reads CASSRPPGLYYEQYF. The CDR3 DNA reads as TGTGCCAGCAGCCGACCGCCGGGGCTATACTACGAGCAGTACTTC.

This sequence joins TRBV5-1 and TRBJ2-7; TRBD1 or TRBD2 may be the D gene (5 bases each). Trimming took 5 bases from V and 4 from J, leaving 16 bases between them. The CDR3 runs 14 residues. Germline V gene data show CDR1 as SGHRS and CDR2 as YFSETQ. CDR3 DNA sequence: TGCGCCAGCAGTTCCGGGACGGTCCTTTACGAGCAGTACTTC. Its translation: CASSSGTVLYEQYF.

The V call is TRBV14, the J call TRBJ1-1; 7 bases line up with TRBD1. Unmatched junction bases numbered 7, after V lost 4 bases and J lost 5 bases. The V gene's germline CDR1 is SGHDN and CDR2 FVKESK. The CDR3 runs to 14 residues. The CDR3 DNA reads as TGTGCCAGCAGCCTAAACAGGGGTACGACTGAAGCTTTCTTT. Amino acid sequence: CASSLNRGTTEAFF.

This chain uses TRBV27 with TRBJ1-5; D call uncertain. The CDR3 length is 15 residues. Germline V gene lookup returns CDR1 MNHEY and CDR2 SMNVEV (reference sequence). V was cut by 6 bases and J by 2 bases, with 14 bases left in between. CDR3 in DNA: TGTGCCAGCAGCCAAGATTTGGGTGGCAATCAGCCCCAGCATTTT. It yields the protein CASSQDLGGNQPQHF.

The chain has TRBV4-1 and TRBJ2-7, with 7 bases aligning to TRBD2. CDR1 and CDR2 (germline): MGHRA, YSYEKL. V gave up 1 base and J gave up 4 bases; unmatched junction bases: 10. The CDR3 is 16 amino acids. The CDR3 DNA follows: TGCGCCAGCAGCCAAGTTTCGGCTAGCGGAGAGTACGAGCAGTACTTC. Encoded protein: CASSQVSASGEYEQYF.

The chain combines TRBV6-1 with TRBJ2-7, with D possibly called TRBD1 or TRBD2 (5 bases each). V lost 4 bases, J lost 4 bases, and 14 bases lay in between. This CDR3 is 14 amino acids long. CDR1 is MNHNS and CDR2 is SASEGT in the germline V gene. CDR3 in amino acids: CASSVGRELYEQYF. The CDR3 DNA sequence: TGTGCCAGCAGTGTTGGCAGGGAGCTATACGAGCAGTACTTC.

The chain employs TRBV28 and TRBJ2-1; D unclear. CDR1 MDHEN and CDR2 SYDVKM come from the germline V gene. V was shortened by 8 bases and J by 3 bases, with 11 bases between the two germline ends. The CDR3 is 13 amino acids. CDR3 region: CASGQANYNEQFF. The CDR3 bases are TGTGCCAGCGGGCAGGCGAACTACAATGAGCAGTTCTTC.